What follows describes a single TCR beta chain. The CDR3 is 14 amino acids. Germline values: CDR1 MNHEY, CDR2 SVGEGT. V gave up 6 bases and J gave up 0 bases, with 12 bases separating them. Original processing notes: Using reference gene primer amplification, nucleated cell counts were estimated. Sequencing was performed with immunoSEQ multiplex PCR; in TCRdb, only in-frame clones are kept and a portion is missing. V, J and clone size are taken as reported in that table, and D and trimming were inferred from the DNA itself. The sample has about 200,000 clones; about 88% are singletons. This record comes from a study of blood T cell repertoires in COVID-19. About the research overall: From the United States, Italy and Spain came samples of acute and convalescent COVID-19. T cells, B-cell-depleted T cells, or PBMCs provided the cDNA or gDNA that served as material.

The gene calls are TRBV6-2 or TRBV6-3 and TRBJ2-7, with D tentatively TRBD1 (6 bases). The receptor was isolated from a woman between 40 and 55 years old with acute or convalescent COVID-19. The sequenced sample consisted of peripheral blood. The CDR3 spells CASSLTGSSYEQYV. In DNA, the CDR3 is TGTGCCAGCAGCCTTACAGGGAGCTCCTACGAGCAGTACGTC.